The TCR beta chain described here comes from a study of blood T cell repertoires in COVID-19. Repertoires were generated with immunoSEQ multiplex PCR, while TCRdb's copy carries only in-frame clones and drops some. Of around 140,000 clones in the sample, roughly nine tenths were seen once. Germline V gene sequence: CDR1 SNHLY, CDR2 FYNNEI. CDR3 length equals 16 residues. With 1 base removed from V and 9 bases from J, the gap between germline ends came to 16 bases. This TCR derives from a woman in her 70s with COVID-19, enrolled during active disease. This chain connects TRBV2 to TRBJ1-6; a weak D match, TRBD1 (5 bases). Sequencing was done on a sample of peripheral blood. The CDR3 DNA reads as TGTGCCAGCAGTGAAGAACGGGGGAAAGTTAGTTCACCCCTCCACTTT. This gives the protein CASSEERGKVSSPLHF.